The 31 T cell receptor beta chains below were found in one sample sequenced in a study of beta chain features in type 1 diabetes. Every bit of the isolated RNA underwent reverse transcription, so sequencing read expressed TCRB transcripts. Profiling relied on immunoSEQ multiplex PCR, and the TCRdb table lists in-frame clones only, not all of them. The sample yields some 40,000 clones, around 45% seen once. The sequenced sample consisted of central memory CD4+ T cells from blood. These receptors were obtained from a woman younger than 30 in good health.

The CDR3 DNA sequence: TGCAGCGTTTGGGGGGGGGTAGGACCAGATACGCAGTATTTT. Its protein is CSVWGGVGPDTQYF. The rearrangement uses TRBV29-1 and TRBJ2-3; TRBD2 matches 7 bases. Germline V gene sequence: CDR1 SQVTM, CDR2 ANQGSEA. V shed 5 bases and J 4 bases; nucleotides not matched to a gene: 9. The CDR3 runs 14 residues.

The chain links TRBV5-1 to TRBJ2-7, with a weak D call TRBD2 (6 bases). The CDR3 runs to 15 residues. Trimming stripped 3 bases from V and 0 bases from J, with 13 bases between. From germline, CDR1 is SGHRS and CDR2 YFSETQ. The CDR3 spells CASSSGSGYSYEQYF. CDR3 nucleotides: TGCGCCAGCAGCTCTGGGAGCGGGTACTCCTACGAGCAGTACTTC.

The V call is TRBV15, the J call TRBJ2-3, with TRBD2 matching over 14 bases. The CDR3 has 16 amino acids. Germline V CDR1 and CDR2: LNHNV, YYDKDF (reference sequence). The V segment lost 3 bases and the J segment 4 bases; nucleotides outside the gene matches: 3. DNA for the CDR3: TGTGCCACCAGCAGCAGACTAGCGGGGGGGGCAGATACGCAGTATTTT. Its protein is CATSSRLAGGADTQYF. The full variable domain, completed using reference TRBV15 and TRBJ2-3, is DAMVIQNPRYQVTQFGKPVTLSCSQTLNHNVMYWYQQKSSQAPKLLFHYYDKDFNNEADTPDNFQSRRPNTSFCFLDIRSPGLGDTAMYLCATSSRLAGGADTQYFGPGTRLTVL.

The rearrangement links TRBV19 to TRBJ2-7, with D possibly TRBD2 on 6 matching bases. V was cut by 3 bases and J by 6 bases, with 15 bases left in between. There are 14 residues in the CDR3. Germline CDR1 LNHDA, CDR2 SQIVND (reference sequence). CDR3 amino acids: CASSIGGTSLEQYF. CDR3 sequence (DNA): TGTGCCAGTAGTATTGGCGGGACCTCCCTCGAGCAGTACTTC. The full variable domain, rest sourced from reference TRBV19 and TRBJ2-7, is DGGITQSPKYLFRKEGQNVTLSCEQNLNHDAMYWYRQDPGQGLRLIYYSQIVNDFQKGDIAEGYSVSREKKESFPLTVTSAQKNPTAFYLCASSIGGTSLEQYFGPGTRLTVT.

This clone was counted between two and nine times. This chain joins TRBV14 and TRBJ2-7; 9 bases line up with TRBD2. V lost 4 bases, J lost 6 bases, and 13 bases stayed unmatched. The length of the CDR3 is 16 residues. Per the germline V gene, CDR1 is SGHDN and CDR2 is FVKESK. The CDR3 bases are TGTGCCAGCAGCCCCCATGTGGGTAGCGGGAGCATCGAGCAGTACTTC. Translated, it gives CASSPHVGSGSIEQYF.

This clone has only a few counts. The rearrangement joins TRBV18 to TRBJ2-2; the match to TRBD2 covers 9 bases. The J segment lost 5 bases and the V segment lost 3 bases, leaving 7 bases of the junction unmatched. CDR1 and CDR2 from the germline V gene are KGHSH and LQKENI. CDR3 length equals 16 residues. The CDR3 nucleotides read TGTGCCAGCTCACCCCTGGTAGCGGGAGAAACCGGGGAGCTGTTTTTT. Amino acid sequence: CASSPLVAGETGELFF.

This clone came up once. V gene TRBV30 combines with J gene TRBJ2-5; 7 bases map to TRBD2. CDR3 size: 14 residues. CDR1 and CDR2 from the germline V gene are GTSNPN and SVGIG (reference sequence). J lost 5 bases, V lost 0 bases, and 6 bases had no gene match. CDR3 DNA: TGTGCCTGGAGTGTACTAGCGTCCCGGGAGACCCAGTACTTC. Translation: CAWSVLASRETQYF.

Only one count was recorded for this clone. The chain has TRBV19 and TRBJ2-3; 7 bases match TRBD2. The V segment lost 8 bases and the J segment 10 bases; nucleotides outside the gene matches: 6. This CDR3 has 11 amino acids. The germline gives CDR1 LNHDA, CDR2 SQIVND (reference sequence). This CDR3 reads CASATREAQYF. In DNA, the CDR3 is TGTGCCAGTGCGACACGGGAGGCGCAGTATTTT.

This chain uses TRBV5-5 with TRBJ2-2, with 7 bases matching TRBD1. The germline V gene encodes CDR1 SGHKS and CDR2 YYEKEE (reference sequence). Losses at the gene ends were 3 bases for V and 5 bases for J; bases not matched to a gene: 7. This CDR3 comprises 15 residues. CDR3 region: CASSSIPTGTGELFF. In nucleotides, the CDR3 is TGTGCCAGCAGCTCGATACCGACAGGGACCGGGGAGCTGTTTTTT.

This clone was recorded a few times. The chain links TRBV2 to TRBJ2-1; 8 bases are a match to TRBD1. The ends lost 6 bases at V and 6 bases at J; junction bases unmatched: 13. CDR3 length: 16 amino acids. Germline lookup yields CDR1 SNHLY and CDR2 FYNNEI. The CDR3 DNA reads TGTGCCAGCAGCGTAGGTATGAGACAGGGGATCAATGAGCAGTTCTTC. It translates to CASSVGMRQGINEQFF.

CDR3 DNA sequence: TGTGCCAGCAGCCGCGCACTCGGGGGTCAAGAAAACATTCAGTACTTC. Protein: CASSRALGGQENIQYF. The rearrangement links TRBV7-8 to TRBJ2-4, with D maybe TRBD2 (6 bases). The CDR3 extends over 16 amino acids. CDR1 SGHVS and CDR2 FQNEAQ come from the germline V gene. The V and J ends lost 5 bases and 5 bases respectively, with 19 bases between them.

The chain is built from TRBV4-1 and TRBJ2-5, with 10 nucleotides matching TRBD1. The V segment lost 4 bases and the J segment 7 bases; nucleotides outside the gene matches: 9. In germline, CDR1 is MGHRA, CDR2 YSYEKL. This CDR3 contains 15 residues. The CDR3 reads CASSPGQGDALTQYF. The CDR3 DNA is TGCGCCAGCAGCCCCGGACAGGGGGATGCTTTGACCCAGTACTTC.

The chain links TRBV9 to TRBJ2-2; 8 bases agree with TRBD1. This CDR3 contains 16 residues. V lost 2 bases and J lost 7; bases outside the gene matches: 10. CDR1 and CDR2 from the germline V gene are SGDLS and YYNGEE. In DNA, the CDR3 is TGTGCCAGCAGCGTGGACTCAGGGGGCCATGGCGGGGAGCTGTTTTTT. Translating gives CASSVDSGGHGGELFF.

The J gene is TRBJ1-2, the V gene TRBV9, with TRBD1 as a possible D gene (5 bases). The germline CDR1 and CDR2 sequences are SGDLS and YYNGEE. V was pared by 4 bases and J by 8 bases, with 15 bases between. The CDR3 runs 13 residues. This CDR3 reads CASSQQQGGGYTF. The CDR3 nucleotides read TGTGCCAGCAGCCAGCAGCAGGGCGGCGGCTACACCTTC.

There are many counts of this clone. The rearrangement uses TRBV19 and TRBJ1-2; D possibly corresponds to TRBD1 (6 bases). The V end lost 5 bases, the J end lost 4 bases, and 17 bases lay between the germline ends. This CDR3 contains 15 residues. Looked up from germline, CDR1 is LNHDA and CDR2 is SQIVND (reference sequence). In nucleotides, the CDR3 is TGTGCCAGTAGTCTCCCGGGACAACTTCGCTATGGCTACACCTTC. Translated, it gives CASSLPGQLRYGYTF. Complete variable domain (other parts from reference TRBV19 and TRBJ1-2): DGGITQSPKYLFRKEGQNVTLSCEQNLNHDAMYWYRQDPGQGLRLIYYSQIVNDFQKGDIAEGYSVSREKKESFPLTVTSAQKNPTAFYLCASSLPGQLRYGYTFGSGTRLTVV.

The V call is TRBV12-5, the J call TRBJ1-1, with TRBD1 matching over 7 bases. The CDR3 consists of 15 residues. Trimming took 5 bases from V and 0 from J; bases not matched to a gene: 6. CDR1 is LGHNT, CDR2 FRNRAP, per germline. CDR3 bases: TGTGCTAGTGGTGTTCGGACAGGCGTGAACACTGAAGCTTTCTTT. Residues: CASGVRTGVNTEAFF.

The rearrangement uses TRBV6-1 and TRBJ2-3; D gene uncertain. The CDR3 length is 14 residues. The germline V and J ends were trimmed by 7 bases and 0 bases, with 11 bases remaining between them. Germline V gene sequence: CDR1 MNHNS, CDR2 SASEGT. CDR3 in DNA: TGTGCCAGCACCAAGACTCCTAGCACAGATACGCAGTATTTT. Translated: CASTKTPSTDTQYF.

This clone was picked up a small number of times. The V and J genes are TRBV6-1 and TRBJ2-5, with TRBD1 identical over 9 bases. J was trimmed by 5 bases and V by 4 bases; bases with no gene match: 8. The length of the CDR3 is 15 residues. Germline loops: CDR1 MNHNS, CDR2 SASEGT. The CDR3 bases are TGTGCCAGCAGTGGGGGACAGGGCCTTTGGGAGACCCAGTACTTC. Translated: CASSGGQGLWETQYF.

The chain combines TRBV13 with TRBJ2-5; tentative D call: TRBD2 (5 bases). Germline V gene lookup returns CDR1 PRHDT and CDR2 FYEKMQ (reference sequence). V was pared by 1 base and J by 5 bases, with 8 bases between. The CDR3 has 13 amino acids. The CDR3 sequence is CASSLVTGETQYF. CDR3 DNA: TGTGCCAGCAGCTTAGTTACGGGGGAGACCCAGTACTTC.

This clone was detected a few times. The chain uses TRBV5-1 and TRBJ2-3, with 7 bases identical to TRBD1. The CDR3 runs 19 residues. J lost 2 bases, V lost 4 bases, and 19 bases had no gene match. Germline CDR1 reads SGHRS; CDR2 reads YFSETQ. The DNA for the CDR3 is TGCGCCAGCAGCCTCACCTTTTTGGACAGGAAACCAACCACAGATACGCAGTATTTT. Its translation is CASSLTFLDRKPTTDTQYF.

This clone turned up a few times. The gene calls are TRBV7-9 and TRBJ1-1; D is unresolved. This CDR3 is 11 amino acids long. The germline gives CDR1 SEHNR, CDR2 FQNEAQ (reference sequence). The ends were cut back, 4 bases at V and 11 bases at J, with 11 bases in the middle. CDR3: CASSSQVYAFF. CDR3 nucleotides: TGTGCCAGCAGCTCCCAGGTGTATGCTTTCTTT. The full variable domain, completed using reference TRBV7-9 and TRBJ1-1, is DTGVSQNPRHKITKRGQNVTFRCDPISEHNRLYWYRQTLGQGPEFLTYFQNEAQLEKSRLLSDRFSAERPKGSFSTLEIQRTEQGDSAMYLCASSSQVYAFFGQGTRLTVV.

The V call is TRBV30, the J call TRBJ1-2; 8 nucleotides line up with TRBD1. CDR3 length equals 16 residues. V lost 0 bases, J lost 7 bases, and 13 bases stayed unmatched. Germline CDR1 and CDR2: GTSNPN and SVGIG (reference sequence). For the CDR3, the DNA is TGTGCCTGGAGTGTACGAGGGCAGGGGGCTTCATTTGGCTACACCTTC. Amino acid sequence: CAWSVRGQGASFGYTF.

This sequence joins TRBV9 and TRBJ2-1; 14 nucleotides match TRBD2. The CDR3 has 16 amino acids. V gave up 2 bases and J gave up 7 bases; unmatched junction bases: 5. Germline-derived CDR1 and CDR2 are SGDLS and YYNGEE. CDR3 sequence: CASSVNGTSGGNEQFF. DNA of the CDR3: TGTGCCAGCAGCGTGAATGGGACTAGCGGGGGAAATGAGCAGTTCTTC.

The table lists this clone with a few counts. The chain joins TRBV29-1 to TRBJ1-1, with D possibly matching TRBD1 (5 bases). V was trimmed by 4 bases and J by 1 base, leaving 7 bases between them. CDR1 is SQVTM, CDR2 ANQGSEA, per germline. The CDR3 sequence is 12 residues long. In DNA, the CDR3 is TGCAGCGTTGTACAGGAGAACACTGAAGCTTTCTTT. It codes for CSVVQENTEAFF.

By its share, this clone is medium-sized. The chain is built from TRBV19 and TRBJ2-7; D gene uncertain. The V end lost 1 base, the J end lost 7 bases, and 11 bases lay between the germline ends. The CDR3 has 13 residues. Looked up from germline, CDR1 is LNHDA and CDR2 is SQIVND (reference sequence). The CDR3 coding sequence is TGTGCCAGTAGTATAGGATCGCGCAATGAGCAGTACTTC. Amino acids: CASSIGSRNEQYF.

This clone was detected a few times. This chain joins TRBV21-1 and TRBJ2-2; TRBD1, the D gene given by the table, was not confirmed from the DNA. TRBV21-1 counts as a pseudogene. CDR3 length equals 14 residues. CDR3 DNA: TGTGCCAGCCCCGGGACAGAGAACACCGGGGAGCTGTTTTTT. Translating gives CASPGTENTGELFF.

There are a few counts of this clone. J is TRBJ2-7 and V is TRBV7-2; D ambiguous. V gave up 1 base and J gave up 1 base, with 8 bases separating them. CDR1 is SGHTA and CDR2 is FQGNSA in the germline V gene. This CDR3 spans 14 amino acids. CDR3 DNA sequence: TGTGCCAGCAGCTTAGGTAGTTCTTCCTACGAGCAGTACTTC. This sequence encodes CASSLGSSSYEQYF.

V gene TRBV7-2 combines with J gene TRBJ1-1; D not certain. CDR1 and CDR2 (germline): SGHTA, FQGNSA. V lost 6 bases to trimming and J lost 5 bases, with 16 bases between them. The CDR3 totals 14 residues. In DNA form, the CDR3 reads TGTGCCAGCAGGGATGTCGATCCGAGGACTGAAGCTTTCTTT. This translates into CASRDVDPRTEAFF.

V gene TRBV2 combines with J gene TRBJ1-6, with unresolved D. With 6 bases removed from V and 9 bases from J, the gap between germline ends came to 9 bases. The CDR3 has 12 amino acids. Germline-derived CDR1 and CDR2 are SNHLY and FYNNEI. In nucleotides, the CDR3 is TGTGCCAGCAGGTTCGCGGGTTCACCCCTCCACTTT. It encodes CASRFAGSPLHF.

The chain recombines TRBV6-5 with TRBJ2-5; 7 bases agree with TRBD1. The CDR3 has 15 amino acids. V shed 1 base and J 1 base; nucleotides not matched to a gene: 3. CDR1 MNHEY and CDR2 SVGAGI come from the germline V gene. The CDR3 reads CASSYYGTAQETQYF. Here the CDR3 DNA reads TGTGCCAGCAGTTACTACGGGACAGCCCAAGAGACCCAGTACTTC.

The count of this clone is one. The V call is TRBV5-6, the J call TRBJ2-1; unclear D gene. Germline CDR1 is SGHDT and CDR2 is YYEEEE. The CDR3 contains 15 residues. Trimming removed 1 base at V and 6 bases at J, with 14 bases between. CDR3 in amino acids: CASSLFLVTSNEQFF. As DNA, the CDR3 is TGTGCCAGCAGCTTGTTTCTAGTTACGAGCAATGAGCAGTTCTTC.